What follows is one T cell receptor beta chain and its context. Its antigen is not known. The germline gives CDR1 SGHRS, CDR2 YFSETQ. The V end lost 2 bases, the J end lost 0 bases, and 9 bases lay between the germline ends. The CDR3 runs to 15 residues. Sequencing used immunoSEQ multiplex PCR; TCRdb keeps in-frame clones, though not all of them. The table includes 150,000 to 200,000 clones, 75% to 90% detected once. The source of the sample is a study of cytomegalovirus exposure and HLA in healthy donors. Study in general: In a later analysis, it was reported that the roughly 120 validation repertoires had been produced on the same platform as the 500 to 850 repertoires belonging to the first cohort.

Study conclusions and caveats: The study recorded 160 or so TCR beta chains that were cytomegalovirus-associated. Diagnosis of cytomegalovirus status made by the classifier reportedly showed high specificity and sensitivity. Most TCR sequences were rare, but some public TCRs occurred in many donors.

Sequenced material: PBMCs. This chain links TRBV5-1 with TRBJ1-3; no clear D. This sequence originates from a woman in her late teens or twenties in good health and CMV-seronegative. CDR3 DNA: TGCGCCAGCAGCTTCATGGGAGACTCTGGAAACACCATATATTTT. Its protein product is CASSFMGDSGNTIYF.